Detailed here is one TCR beta chain. Its antigen is unknown. There are no base qualities to consult, and no much larger clone falls within one base. CD4+ T cells from unexposed donors were collected before the COVID-19 pandemic (2011-2018). After approximately 11 days of culture, CD4+ T cells were isolated with the EasySep CD4+ T cell isolation kit. Unexposed donor CD4+ T cells were tested for reactivity to SARS-CoV-2 S and N and four common cold coronavirus spike pools, as cell number allowed. Each well received approximately 2.2 million PBMCs, cultured in IMDM supplemented with approximately 4.5% human AB serum and roughly 9.5 IU/ml IL-2. Half of the culture medium was replaced with fresh IL-2-containing medium on days 3 and 7. Triplicate replicate wells were generally used for each peptide culture condition. The leukapheresis product used for the unexposed donors was purchased from a commercial source. Ficoll-Paque PLUS gradient centrifugation was used to isolate PBMCs from either whole blood or leukapheresis product. PBMCs were either cryopreserved at -140 degrees C or used fresh in the expansion assay. The QIAamp Micro DNA Kit was used to extract genomic DNA from the CD4+ T cells.

Sequences SGHRS (CDR1) and YFSETQ (CDR2) are obtained from the germline V gene. Counted from cysteine to phenylalanine, this CDR3 has 12 amino acids. Only the CDR3 DNA is retained, 36 bases long and in frame from the first base. The trim is 4 bases for V and 5 bases for J, with a gap of 6 bases between the germline ends. The data were taken from a study of CD4 T cells in relation to SARS-CoV-2 and coronaviruses (dated by TCRdb to the early 2020s). About the investigation overall: The ViraFEST assay cultured PBMCs with antigen for under 11 days, then sequenced TCR beta CDR3s to find antigen-specific clonal expansions. The Adaptive Biotechnologies TCR-sequencing kit was used to sequence samples from a few pre-COVID donors and the naive versus memory experiments, whereas other data were Illumina-based. An HIV-1 Nef peptide pool or a culture without peptide was used as the negative reference condition. At the level of individual TCR clonotypes, the study evaluated whether memory CD4+ T cells crossreact between the spike proteins of SARS-CoV-2 and those of common cold coronaviruses. HLA restriction was mapped for shared crossreactive spike epitopes using patient-derived lymphoblastoid cell lines. A different, Illumina-based TCR-beta assay was used to sequence expansion assays from other donors in the study. Here is what the overall study found, with its caveats: In about 71% of donors, memory CD4+ clonotypes turned up that crossrecognized SARS-CoV-2 and at least one common cold coronavirus spike. Since the crossreactivity analysis centred on spike protein, crossreactivity against other viral proteins was not assessed. Because no donor provided both pre-pandemic and post-infection samples, tracing the source of pre-existing responses was limited. Crossreactive clones showed significantly weaker SARS-CoV-2-driven expansion than monoreactive clones, consistent with antigenic imprinting. Small numbers of patients and of tested TCRs were a limitation of the study.

Library prep was done by the immunoSEQ multiplex PCR assay. Per the authors' processing: Preprocessing removed nonproductive sequences and CDR3s not starting with C, not ending with F or W, or shorter than 7 amino acids. The MANAFEST web app identified antigen-specific clonotypes based on expansion compared with the reference and other culture wells. A clone counted as positive if significantly expanded in 2 of 3 replicate wells versus the reference culture at FDR below 0.05. To be called positive, a clone also had to show significant expansion compared with every other tandem well and an odds ratio greater than 5. After three terminal residues were trimmed from each end, CDR3 homology was quantified as pairwise Levenshtein distance using the stringdist R package. In its TCRdb copy, this immuneACCESS table keeps in-frame sequences only and misses some clones. Where compared with another copy, unresolved V genes explain less than half of these, and the others have no known cause. The V and J calls and clone size are taken from that table; D and trimming were inferred from the DNA. The sample table contains about 17,000 clones; only one count was recorded for 82% of them. 25% to 35% of the sample is in the top ten clones.

The sequence was collected from a human donor in good health. The specimen was CD4+ T cells from PBMCs, cultured in vitro. The rearranged chain carries TRBV5-1 and TRBJ1-4, with the D segment identity uncertain. The CDR3 protein is CASSRGNEKLFF. The nucleotide sequence reads as follows: TGCGCCAGCAGCCGCGGGAATGAAAAACTGTTTTTT.